The clone carrying this T cell receptor beta chain was seen ten or more times. The antigen remains unidentified. From germline, CDR1 is DFQATT and CDR2 SNEGSKA (reference sequence). This CDR3 has 16 residues. V lost 1 base, J lost 5 bases, and 5 bases stayed unmatched. The data stem from a study of Graves' ophthalmopathy and Graves' hyperthyroidism. Study at large: Researchers obtained peripheral blood at initial diagnosis, before any treatment had begun.

Findings of the study overall: A 13-signature model separated ophthalmopathy from stable hyperthyroidism, just over 85% sensitivity, approximately 80% specificity. Most expanded clonotypes in thyroid above 0.001 frequency also showed up in blood.

From fresh peripheral blood, under 12 ml in volume, the PBMCs were obtained. As the template, RNA transcripts were used to amplify TCR beta CDR3 regions. HTBI-primed RT-PCR formed the first round, and a multiplex PCR formed the second. TCRdb redid the calling of the multiplex PCR reads with MiXCR, one entry per CDR3 protein. The data show over 500,000 distinct CDR3 sequences, 22% seen once. This sequence originates from a woman aged 18-29 years with stable Graves' hyperthyroidism. Some clones in this sample may be carry-over from other donors' samples. The chain has TRBV20-1 and TRBJ2-2, with 12 bases matching TRBD2. Material for sequencing was peripheral blood. CDR3 bases: TGCAGTGCTAGAGGGCTAGCGGGAGGGCAAACCGGGGAGCTGTTTTTT. Translation gives CSARGLAGGQTGELFF.